The rows below give T cell receptor beta chains drawn from one sample of a study of cytomegalovirus exposure and HLA in healthy donors. The protocol was immunoSEQ multiplex PCR, while the TCRdb copy is restricted to in-frame clones and leaves out a portion. The table records around 120,000 clones, 74% of them present only once. What was sequenced was PBMCs. The receptors originated from a man aged 50-60 years in good health and CMV-seropositive. CDR3s include the opening cysteine and the closing phenylalanine or tryptophan. The order of the fields is V gene, D gene, J gene, clone size, CDR3 DNA, CDR3 protein. A D gene is named only where the DNA matches it firmly. For some rows the clone size is stated as once, few or many, or as a class when expanded; others skip it.

TRBV9	NA	TRBJ2-1	once	TGTGCCAGCAGCTACGGGGGTATCTCCTACAATGAGCAGTTCTTC	CASSYGGISYNEQFF
TRBV27	TRBD2	TRBJ2-1	once	TGTGCCAGCAGTTTGGGGACTAGCGGAAATGAGCAGTTCTTC	CASSLGTSGNEQFF
TRBV5-1	TRBD1	TRBJ2-5	NA	TGCGCCAGCAGCGTCCAGGGGACAGGGGGCTCCGGGCAAGAGACCCAGTACTTC	CASSVQGTGGSGQETQYF
TRBV10-2	NA	TRBJ1-5	once	TGCGCCAGCAGTGACCCAGGTTCGAGCAATCAGCCCCAGCATTTT	CASSDPGSSNQPQHF
TRBV30	NA	TRBJ2-3	NA	TGTGCCTGGAGCAGGCAAAGCACAGATACGCAGTATTTT	CAWSRQSTDTQYF
TRBV19	NA	TRBJ2-7	NA	TGTGCCAGTAGTCTTCAGGGGCACCTCTACGAGCAGTACTTC	CASSLQGHLYEQYF
TRBV19	TRBD1	TRBJ2-7	NA	TGTGCCAGTAGCCAGACAGGGAGCGCGTCCTACGAGCAGTACTTC	CASSQTGSASYEQYF
TRBV5-1	TRBD2	TRBJ2-1	NA	TGCGCCAGCAGCTTGGCACTAGCGGGGGGATACAATGAGCAGTTCTTC	CASSLALAGGYNEQFF
TRBV9	TRBD1	TRBJ1-3	NA	TGTGCCAGCAGCGGAACAGGGGCCCTCTCTGGAAACACCATATATTTT	CASSGTGALSGNTIYF
TRBV7-3	NA	TRBJ1-1	NA	TGTGCCAGCAGCTCAGACTGGAACACTGAAGCTTTCTTT	CASSSDWNTEAFF
TRBV5-4	TRBD2	TRBJ2-5	few	TGTGCCAGCAGCCGGGTGGGACTAGCGGACCAAGAGACCCAGTACTTC	CASSRVGLADQETQYF
TRBV6-5	TRBD2	TRBJ2-3	once	TGTGCCAGCAGTTACTCAGCGGGGGGGACCACAGATACGCAGTATTTT	CASSYSAGGTTDTQYF
TRBV5-1	NA	TRBJ1-3	few	TGCGCCAGCAGCTCCTTTCCTGGAAACACCATATATTTT	CASSSFPGNTIYF
TRBV4-1	TRBD1	TRBJ1-5	NA	TGCGCCAGCAGCCCCGAACAGGGGGTTAGCAATCAGCCCCAGCATTTT	CASSPEQGVSNQPQHF
TRBV6-5	NA	TRBJ1-6	NA	TGTGCCAGCAGTTTATCAGGGGAGTATAATTCACCCCTCCACTTT	CASSLSGEYNSPLHF
TRBV9	NA	TRBJ1-1	few	TGTGCCAGCAGCTCCGGGGGGGTCACTGAAGCTTTCTTT	CASSSGGVTEAFF
TRBV9	NA	TRBJ1-4	NA	TGTGCCAGCAGCGTAGGAGTCACAGTTGAAAAACTGTTTTTT	CASSVGVTVEKLFF
TRBV12-5	NA	TRBJ1-1	NA	TGTGCTAGTGGTTTGGGCAGCGGAGCCGGGGCTTTCTTT	CASGLGSGAGAFF
TRBV15	TRBD1	TRBJ2-1	NA	TGTGCCACCAGCAGAGAAGTCCGACAGGGCGTTGACAATGAGCAGTTCTTC	CATSREVRQGVDNEQFF
TRBV15	TRBD1	TRBJ2-1	few	TGTGCCACCAGCCCCGGGACAGGGGGCAACAATGAGCAGTTCTTC	CATSPGTGGNNEQFF
TRBV6-6	NA	TRBJ1-5	NA	TGTGCCAGCAGCCCCGGGGTCGGGCCCCAGCATTTT	CASSPGVGPQHF
TRBV5-1	TRBD2	TRBJ2-5	NA	TGCGCCAGCAGTATGAGCGGGGGGATAGAGACCCAGTACTTC	CASSMSGGIETQYF
TRBV5-1	NA	TRBJ2-6	NA	TGCGCCAGCAGCTTCGGACAAGGTGGGGCCAACGTCCTGACTTTC	CASSFGQGGANVLTF
TRBV5-1	NA	TRBJ2-3	NA	TGCGCCAGCAGCCCCCCGAGGCGGGATCCGCAGTATTTT	CASSPPRRDPQYF
TRBV9	NA	TRBJ2-3	NA	TGTGCCAGCAGCGAACTGGGGGCGGGCCTTACAGATACGCAGTATTTT	CASSELGAGLTDTQYF
TRBV5-1	NA	TRBJ1-2	NA	TGCGCCAGCAGCTTGGTGGGGGCCTATGGCTACACCTTC	CASSLVGAYGYTF
TRBV19	NA	TRBJ1-5	NA	TGTGCCAGTAGTATCAGGGATAGCAATCAGCCCCAGCATTTT	CASSIRDSNQPQHF
TRBV5-1	TRBD1	TRBJ2-7	NA	TGCGCCAGCAGCGCACGTCCGACAGGGGCCTCCTACGAGCAGTACTTC	CASSARPTGASYEQYF
TRBV29-1	TRBD1	TRBJ1-5	NA	TGCAAGGGGACAGGGGGCCCCAATCAGCCCCAGCATTTT	CKGTGGPNQPQHF
TRBV4-1	NA	TRBJ1-1	few	TGCGCCAGCAGCCAGAGACAGGAGAGTTATCTTGAAGCTTTCTTT	CASSQRQESYLEAFF
TRBV5-4	NA	TRBJ2-5	NA	TGTGCCAGCAGCTCCCACATCCAAGAGACCCAGTACTTC	CASSSHIQETQYF
TRBV19	TRBD1	TRBJ2-2	large	TGTGCCAGACCGGGACAGGGGGCAACCGGGGAGCTGTTTTTT	CARPGQGATGELFF
TRBV5-5	TRBD1	TRBJ2-5	NA	TGTGCCAGCACCAGGGGGCTTGGGGAGACCCAGTACTTC	CASTRGLGETQYF
TRBV7-8	NA	TRBJ2-5	NA	TGTGCCAGCACCCAAAGGGGGGGCCGAGGGACCCAGTACTTC	CASTQRGGRGTQYF
TRBV5-4	TRBD2	TRBJ2-3	few	TGTGCCAGCAGCTCCGGACTAGCGGGGATCACAGATACGCAGTATTTT	CASSSGLAGITDTQYF
TRBV18	NA	TRBJ1-1	few	TGTGCCAGCTCTAAGACGGACAGCTACACTGAAGCTTTCTTT	CASSKTDSYTEAFF
TRBV19	TRBD1	TRBJ1-2	NA	TGTGCCAGTAGCTTTGCTCCGGGACAGGGGGCTGGAGGCTACACCTTC	CASSFAPGQGAGGYTF
TRBV19	NA	TRBJ2-2	NA	TGTGCCAGTAACACAGGGAACACCGGGGAGCTGTTTTTT	CASNTGNTGELFF
TRBV19	NA	TRBJ1-4	NA	TGTGCCAGCAGACAGGCTGGGAGCGAAAAACTGTTTTTT	CASRQAGSEKLFF
TRBV10-3	NA	TRBJ2-3	NA	TGTGCCATCAGTGGCGATAGCACAGATACGCAGTATTTT	CAISGDSTDTQYF
TRBV27	NA	TRBJ2-5	NA	TGTGCCAGCAGCTCTCACGCGGGGTATCAAGAGACCCAGTACTTC	CASSSHAGYQETQYF
TRBV12-5	TRBD1	TRBJ2-2	NA	TGTGCTAGTGGTTTCGAGACAGGGGGCGACACCGGGGAGCTGTTTTTT	CASGFETGGDTGELFF
TRBV6-6	NA	TRBJ2-7	NA	TGTGCCAGCAGTAGAATAGGGGGAGCGACCAAATACGAGCAGTACTTC	CASSRIGGATKYEQYF
TRBV6-5	TRBD1	TRBJ2-7	NA	TGTGCCAGCAGTTACTTTAGGGGGCAAGTGGAGCAGTACTTC	CASSYFRGQVEQYF
TRBV11-2	NA	TRBJ1-1	NA	TGTGCCAGCAGCTTCTCGGACAGCACTGAAGCTTTCTTT	CASSFSDSTEAFF
TRBV28	TRBD1	TRBJ2-3	few	TGTGCCAGCAGTTTAATTGGGACAGGGTCGGCAGATACGCAGTATTTT	CASSLIGTGSADTQYF
TRBV30	NA	TRBJ2-2	NA	TGTGCCTGGAGTGTACGATGGGGCCTTCGTACCACCGGGGAGCTGTTTTTT	CAWSVRWGLRTTGELFF
TRBV5-1	TRBD1	TRBJ1-1	NA	TGCGCCAGCAGCTTGGAAGGGGACAGGGGCGGGGTGAACACTGAAGCTTTCTTT	CASSLEGDRGGVNTEAFF
TRBV7-9	NA	TRBJ2-7	once	TGTGCCAGCAGCCTTTCAAAGGCACTAGTCCCCTGGGAGCAGTACTTC	CASSLSKALVPWEQYF
TRBV6-6	NA	TRBJ2-1	NA	TGTGCCAGCAGTTACGTCGGGGTCACGTTCAATGAGCAGTTCTTC	CASSYVGVTFNEQFF
TRBV9	TRBD1	TRBJ2-1	NA	TGTGCCAGCAGCGCGACAGGGAGCAGGATAAATGAGCAGTTCTTC	CASSATGSRINEQFF
TRBV7-9	NA	TRBJ2-7	NA	TGTGCCAGCAGCTTAATTGTCCCGGGGTTAGGTCCCTACGAGCAGTACTTC	CASSLIVPGLGPYEQYF
TRBV4-2	TRBD1	TRBJ1-2	NA	TGTGCCAGCAGCCCCGCGGGACAGGGCAACTATGGCTACACCTTC	CASSPAGQGNYGYTF
TRBV15	NA	TRBJ2-7	few	TGTGCCACCAGCAGCCCAGGGTCGGGTAGTCAGTACGAGCAGTACTTC	CATSSPGSGSQYEQYF
TRBV29-1	TRBD1	TRBJ1-1	few	TGCAGCGTGTGGGACAGGGGGTTGGGGGCTTTCTTT	CSVWDRGLGAFF
TRBV19	NA	TRBJ1-1	NA	TGTGCCAGTAGTAGATCGAGGGCGAACACTGAAGCTTTCTTT	CASSRSRANTEAFF
TRBV10-3	TRBD2	TRBJ2-6	NA	TGTGCCATCGGGAGCGGGATCCATGGGGCCAACGTCCTGACTTTC	CAIGSGIHGANVLTF
TRBV6-5	TRBD1	TRBJ1-2	once	TGTGCCAGCAGGGGACAGGGAGGAAATGGCTACACCTTC	CASRGQGGNGYTF
TRBV7-9	NA	TRBJ1-5	NA	TGTGCCAGCAGCCACGACAACTCCAATCAGCCCCAGCATTTT	CASSHDNSNQPQHF
TRBV12-5	TRBD1	TRBJ2-3	few	TGTGCTAGTGGAACGGGACAGGGGAGAGATACGCAGTATTTT	CASGTGQGRDTQYF